The 2 T cell receptor beta chains presented below share a single source sample, sequenced in a study of blood T cell repertoires in COVID-19. The table came from immunoSEQ multiplex PCR; TCRdb's copy has only in-frame clones and leaves some out. The table records about 87,000 clones, about 85% of them present only once. The sequenced sample consisted of peripheral blood. The receptors were gathered from a woman older than 75 with COVID-19, enrolled during active disease.

By sample fraction, this clone is medium-sized. The chain is built from TRBV10-3 and TRBJ2-3; 10 nucleotides line up with TRBD1. The CDR3 length is 12 residues. V was clipped by 11 bases and J by 4 bases; unmatched bases: 3. CDR1 ENHRY and CDR2 SYGVKD come from the germline V gene. This CDR3 is CAFGTGADTQYF. The CDR3 DNA reads as TGTGCCTTCGGGACAGGGGCAGATACGCAGTATTTT.

The V and J genes are TRBV28 and TRBJ1-2; maybe TRBD1 (6 bases). CDR1 and CDR2 (germline): MDHEN, SYDVKM. V was trimmed by 8 bases and J by 2 bases, leaving 21 bases between them. This CDR3 comprises 16 residues. CDR3 loop: CASDGGGGDGNYGYTF. CDR3 DNA sequence: TGTGCCAGCGATGGGGGCGGTGGCGATGGAAACTATGGCTACACCTTC.